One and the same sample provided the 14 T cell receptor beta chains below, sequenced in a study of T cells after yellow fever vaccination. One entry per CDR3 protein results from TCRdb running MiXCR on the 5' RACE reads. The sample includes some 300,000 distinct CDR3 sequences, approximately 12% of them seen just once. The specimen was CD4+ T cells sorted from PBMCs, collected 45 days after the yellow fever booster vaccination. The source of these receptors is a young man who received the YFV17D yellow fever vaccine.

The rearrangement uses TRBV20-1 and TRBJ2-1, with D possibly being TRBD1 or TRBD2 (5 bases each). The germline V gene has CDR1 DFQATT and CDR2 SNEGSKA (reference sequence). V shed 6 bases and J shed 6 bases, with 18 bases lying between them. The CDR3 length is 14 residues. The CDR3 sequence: CSAPGTTLGNEQFF. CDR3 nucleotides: TGCAGTGCACCGGGGACGACGCTGGGCAATGAGCAGTTCTTC.

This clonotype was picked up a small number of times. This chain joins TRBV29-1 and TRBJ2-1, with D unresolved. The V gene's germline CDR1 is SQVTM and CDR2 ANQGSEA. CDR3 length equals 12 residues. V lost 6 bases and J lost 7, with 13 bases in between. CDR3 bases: TGCAGCGTCCACACGGCAGGTAATGAGCAGTTCTTC. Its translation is CSVHTAGNEQFF.

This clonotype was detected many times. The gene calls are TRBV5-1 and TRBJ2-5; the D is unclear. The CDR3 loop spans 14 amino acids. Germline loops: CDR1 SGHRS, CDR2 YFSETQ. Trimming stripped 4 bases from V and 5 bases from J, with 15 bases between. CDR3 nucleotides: TGCGCCAGCAGCCTCTCACGGTCTGGGGAGACCCAGTACTTC. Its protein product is CASSLSRSGETQYF.

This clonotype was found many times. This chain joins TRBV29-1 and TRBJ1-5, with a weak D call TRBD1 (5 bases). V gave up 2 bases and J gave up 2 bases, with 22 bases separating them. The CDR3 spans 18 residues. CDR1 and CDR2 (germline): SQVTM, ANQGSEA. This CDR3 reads CSVEWGRWKGSGNQPQHF. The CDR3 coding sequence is TGCAGCGTTGAATGGGGCAGGTGGAAGGGAAGCGGCAATCAGCCCCAGCATTTT.

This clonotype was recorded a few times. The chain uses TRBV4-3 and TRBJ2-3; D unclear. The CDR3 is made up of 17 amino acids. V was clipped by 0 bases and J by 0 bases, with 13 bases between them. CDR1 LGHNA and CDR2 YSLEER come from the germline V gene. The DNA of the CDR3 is TGCGCCAGCAGCCAAGATCCTCGAGGCACTAGCACAGATACGCAGTATTTT. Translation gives CASSQDPRGTSTDTQYF.

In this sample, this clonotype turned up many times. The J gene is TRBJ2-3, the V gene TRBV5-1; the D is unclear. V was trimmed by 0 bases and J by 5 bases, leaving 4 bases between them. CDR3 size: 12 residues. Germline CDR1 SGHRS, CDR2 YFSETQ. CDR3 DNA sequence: TGCGCCAGCAGCTTGGATCAAGATACGCAGTATTTT. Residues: CASSLDQDTQYF.

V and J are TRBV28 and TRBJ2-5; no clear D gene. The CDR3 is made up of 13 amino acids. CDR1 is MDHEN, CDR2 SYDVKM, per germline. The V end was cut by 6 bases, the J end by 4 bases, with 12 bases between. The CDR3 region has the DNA TGTGCCAGCAGGATGTCCCTCGGAGAGACCCAGTACTTC. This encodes CASRMSLGETQYF.

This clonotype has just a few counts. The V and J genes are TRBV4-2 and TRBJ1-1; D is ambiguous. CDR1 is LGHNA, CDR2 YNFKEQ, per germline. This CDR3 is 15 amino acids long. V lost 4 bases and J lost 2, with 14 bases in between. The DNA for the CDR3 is TGTGCCAGCAGCCCCTTTCTGGCAGCTAACACTGAAGCTTTCTTT. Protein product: CASSPFLAANTEAFF.

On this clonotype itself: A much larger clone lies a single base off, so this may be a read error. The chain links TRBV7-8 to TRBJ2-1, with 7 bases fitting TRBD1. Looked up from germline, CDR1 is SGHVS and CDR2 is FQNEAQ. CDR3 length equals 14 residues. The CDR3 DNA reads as TGTGCCAGCAGCTTGGGACAGTCCTACACTGAGCAGTTCTTC. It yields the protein CASSLGQSYTEQFF.

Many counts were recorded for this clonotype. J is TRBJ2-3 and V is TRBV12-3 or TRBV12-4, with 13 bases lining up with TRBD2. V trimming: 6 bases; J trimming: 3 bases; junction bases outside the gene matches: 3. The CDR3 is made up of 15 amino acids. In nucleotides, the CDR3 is TGTGCCAGCAGCGCGGGACTAGCGGGGACAGATACGCAGTATTTT. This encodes CASSAGLAGTDTQYF.

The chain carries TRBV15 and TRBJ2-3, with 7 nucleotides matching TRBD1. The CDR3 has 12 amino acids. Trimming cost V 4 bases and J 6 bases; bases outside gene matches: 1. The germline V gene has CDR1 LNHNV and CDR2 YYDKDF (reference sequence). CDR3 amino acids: CATSKQGDTQYF. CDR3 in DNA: TGTGCCACCAGCAAACAGGGGGATACGCAGTATTTT.

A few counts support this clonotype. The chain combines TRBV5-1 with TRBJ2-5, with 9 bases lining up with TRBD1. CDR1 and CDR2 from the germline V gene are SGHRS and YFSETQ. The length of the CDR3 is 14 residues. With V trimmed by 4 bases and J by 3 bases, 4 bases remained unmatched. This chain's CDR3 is CASSKGQGEETQYF. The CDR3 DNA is TGCGCCAGCAGCAAGGGACAGGGTGAAGAGACCCAGTACTTC.

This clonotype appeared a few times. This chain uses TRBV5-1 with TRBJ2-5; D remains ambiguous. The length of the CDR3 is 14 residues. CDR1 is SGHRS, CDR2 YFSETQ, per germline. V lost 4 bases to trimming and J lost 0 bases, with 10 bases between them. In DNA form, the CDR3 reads TGCGCCAGCAGCGTCCGGGCCTACCAAGAGACCCAGTACTTC. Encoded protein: CASSVRAYQETQYF. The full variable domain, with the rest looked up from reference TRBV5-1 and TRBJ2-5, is KAGVTQTPRYLIKTRGQQVTLSCSPISGHRSVSWYQQTPGQGLQFLFEYFSETQRNKGNFPGRFSGRQFSNSRSEMNVSTLELGDSALYLCASSVRAYQETQYFGPGTRLLVL.

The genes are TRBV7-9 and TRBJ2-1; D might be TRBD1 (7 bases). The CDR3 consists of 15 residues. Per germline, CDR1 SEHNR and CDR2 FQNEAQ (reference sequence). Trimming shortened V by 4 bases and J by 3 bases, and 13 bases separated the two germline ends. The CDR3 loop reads CASSSQQGGYNEQFF. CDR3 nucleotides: TGTGCCAGCAGCTCGCAGCAGGGGGGCTACAATGAGCAGTTCTTC. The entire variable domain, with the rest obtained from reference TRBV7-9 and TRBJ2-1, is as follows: DTGVSQNPRHKITKRGQNVTFRCDPISEHNRLYWYRQTLGQGPEFLTYFQNEAQLEKSRLLSDRFSAERPKGSFSTLEIQRTEQGDSAMYLCASSSQQGGYNEQFFGPGTRLTVL.